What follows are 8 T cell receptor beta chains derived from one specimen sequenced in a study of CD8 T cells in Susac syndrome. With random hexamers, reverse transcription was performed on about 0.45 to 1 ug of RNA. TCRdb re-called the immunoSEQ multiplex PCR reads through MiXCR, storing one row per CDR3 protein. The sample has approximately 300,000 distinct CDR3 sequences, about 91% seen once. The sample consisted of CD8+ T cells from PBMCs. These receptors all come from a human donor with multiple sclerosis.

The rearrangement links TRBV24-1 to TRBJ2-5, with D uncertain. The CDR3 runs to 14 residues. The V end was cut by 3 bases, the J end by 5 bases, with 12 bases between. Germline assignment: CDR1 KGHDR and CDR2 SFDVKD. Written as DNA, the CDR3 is TGTGCCACCAGTGATGACCGCGCCCGGGAGACCCAGTACTTC. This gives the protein CATSDDRARETQYF.

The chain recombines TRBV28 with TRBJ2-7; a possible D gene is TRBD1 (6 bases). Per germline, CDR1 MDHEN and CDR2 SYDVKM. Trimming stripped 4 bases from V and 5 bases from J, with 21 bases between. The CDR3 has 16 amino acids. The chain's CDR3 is CASSYTPVDSSDEQYF. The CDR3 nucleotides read TGTGCCAGCAGTTACACCCCGGTGGACAGTTCAGACGAGCAGTACTTC.

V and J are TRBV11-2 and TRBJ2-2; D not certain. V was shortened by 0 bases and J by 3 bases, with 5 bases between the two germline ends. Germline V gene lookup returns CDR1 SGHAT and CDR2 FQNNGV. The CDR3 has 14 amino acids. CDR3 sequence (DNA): TGTGCCAGCAGCTTAGAGGTACACACCGGGGAGCTGTTTTTT. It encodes CASSLEVHTGELFF.

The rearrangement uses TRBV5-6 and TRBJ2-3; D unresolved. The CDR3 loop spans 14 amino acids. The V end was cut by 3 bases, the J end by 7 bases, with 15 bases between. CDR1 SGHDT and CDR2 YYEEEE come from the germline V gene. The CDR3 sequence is CASSSPFGEHTQYF. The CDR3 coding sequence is TGTGCCAGCAGCTCCCCTTTTGGGGAACATACGCAGTATTTT.

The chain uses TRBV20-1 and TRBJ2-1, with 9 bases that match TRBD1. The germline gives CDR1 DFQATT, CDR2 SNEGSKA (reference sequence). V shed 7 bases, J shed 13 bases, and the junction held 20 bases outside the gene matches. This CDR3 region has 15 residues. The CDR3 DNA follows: TGCAGTGGCCGGACAGGGGAGTCTGATCTGGGGTATCAGTTCTTC. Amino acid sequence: CSGRTGESDLGYQFF.

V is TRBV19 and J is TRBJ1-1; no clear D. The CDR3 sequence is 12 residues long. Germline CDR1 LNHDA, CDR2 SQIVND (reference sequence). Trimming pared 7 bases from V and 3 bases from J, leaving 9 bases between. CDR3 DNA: TGTGCCAGTACCCTGGGGTACACTGAAGCTTTCTTT. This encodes CASTLGYTEAFF.

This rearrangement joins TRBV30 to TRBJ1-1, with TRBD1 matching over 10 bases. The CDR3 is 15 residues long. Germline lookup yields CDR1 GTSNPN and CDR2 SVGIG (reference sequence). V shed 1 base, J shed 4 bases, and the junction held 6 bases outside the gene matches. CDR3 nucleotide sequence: TGTGCCTGGAGTGCCGGGACAGGGGTTTTCACTGAAGCTTTCTTT. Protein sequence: CAWSAGTGVFTEAFF. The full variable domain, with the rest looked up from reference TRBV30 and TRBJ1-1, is SQTIHQWPATLVQPVGSPLSLECTVEGTSNPNLYWYRQAAGRGLQLLFYSVGIGQISSEVPQNLSASRPQDRQFILSSKKLLLSDSGFYLCAWSAGTGVFTEAFFGQGTRLTVV.

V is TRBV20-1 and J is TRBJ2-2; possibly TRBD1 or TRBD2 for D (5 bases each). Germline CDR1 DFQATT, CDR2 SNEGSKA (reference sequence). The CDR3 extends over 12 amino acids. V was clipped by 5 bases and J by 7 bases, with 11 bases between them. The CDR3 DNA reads TGCAGTGCTCGTAGTGGGGGCGGGGAGCTGTTTTTT. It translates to CSARSGGGELFF.